Ten or more counts support the clone carrying this T cell receptor (beta chain). TCRdb re-called the 5' RACE reads with MiXCR, one entry per CDR3 protein. This table holds about 530,000 distinct CDR3 sequences, 20% to 25% found once. This sample was taken from a study of identical twins. Trimming removed 0 bases at V and 4 bases at J, with 14 bases between. This CDR3 is 16 amino acids long. Germline V lookup: CDR1 LGHNA, CDR2 YNFKEQ. These same data were also listed under a study on yellow fever vaccine responses in identical twins. That investigation notes: The authors reported partly convergent, partly personalized vaccine responses in identical twins.

V usage is TRBV4-2 and J usage is TRBJ2-3; D ambiguous. This clonotype was sampled from a woman in her late teens or twenties in good health. The sequenced material came from CD4+ T cells sorted from blood. The CDR3 region is CASSQDQGLLPDTQYF. CDR3 coding DNA: TGTGCCAGCAGCCAAGATCAAGGGCTACTCCCAGATACGCAGTATTTT.